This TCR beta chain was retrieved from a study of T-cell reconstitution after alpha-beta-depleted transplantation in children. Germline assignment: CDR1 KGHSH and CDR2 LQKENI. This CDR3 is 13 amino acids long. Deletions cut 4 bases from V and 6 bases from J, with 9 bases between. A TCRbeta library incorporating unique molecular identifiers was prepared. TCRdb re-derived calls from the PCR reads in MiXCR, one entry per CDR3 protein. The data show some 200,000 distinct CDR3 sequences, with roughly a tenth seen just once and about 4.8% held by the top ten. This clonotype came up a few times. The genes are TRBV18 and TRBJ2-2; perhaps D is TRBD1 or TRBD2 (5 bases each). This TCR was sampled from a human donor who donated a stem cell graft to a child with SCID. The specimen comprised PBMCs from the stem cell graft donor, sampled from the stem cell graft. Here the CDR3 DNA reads TGTGCCAGCTCACAGGGACGGGCCGGGGAGCTGTTTTTT. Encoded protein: CASSQGRAGELFF.